The present T cell receptor (beta chain) was sequenced within a study of blood T cell repertoires in COVID-19. Study-level background: Researchers got acute and convalescent COVID-19 samples from the United States, Italy and Spain.

The germline V gene encodes CDR1 PRHDT and CDR2 FYEKMQ (reference sequence). Trimming removed 5 bases from V and 0 bases from J; junction bases left unmatched: 7. This CDR3 has 17 residues. Authors' processing steps: For nucleated cells, counts were estimated from reference gene primer amplification. This table comes from immunoSEQ multiplex PCR, and its TCRdb copy is limited to in-frame clones, with some not included. The DNA was the basis for D and trimming; V, J and clone size are from that table. The sample lists 130,000 to 150,000 clones; 70% to 90% were seen once. This sequence was found in a woman aged 55 to 70 with COVID-19, enrolled during active disease. The chain employs TRBV13 and TRBJ2-7, with 13 nucleotides matching TRBD2. Sequences were obtained from peripheral blood. The CDR3 DNA sequence: TGTGCCAGCAGCCAAGGACTAGCGGGGGCCAGCTCCTACGAGCAGTACTTC. As protein: CASSQGLAGASSYEQYF.